The present TCR beta chain was sequenced within a study of blood T cell repertoires in COVID-19. Study-wide context: The United States, Italy and Spain were the sources of the acute and convalescent COVID-19 samples. T cells, B-cell-depleted T cells, or PBMCs supplied cDNA or gDNA.

Patients in Seattle were enrolled during active infection, then followed longitudinally. Methods used by the authors: Reference gene primer amplification in the assay estimated nucleated cell counts. Data came from immunoSEQ multiplex PCR; TCRdb stores just in-frame clones and leaves some out. Clonal size and the V and J genes are those of that table, whereas D and trimming came from the DNA. The sample consists of over 150,000 clones, roughly four fifths of them appearing once. The V and J ends lost 1 base and 7 bases, in that order; junction bases with no gene match: 7. Germline-derived CDR1 and CDR2 are LGHDT and YNNKEL (reference sequence). This CDR3 comprises 16 residues.

Sequencing was carried out using peripheral blood. The TCR sequence derives from an older woman with COVID-19, enrolled during active disease. The genes are TRBV3-1 (or the pseudogene TRBV3-2) and TRBJ1-6, with TRBD1 matching 7 bases. The CDR3 sequence: CASSQGPQGKNSPLHF. DNA for the CDR3: TGTGCCAGCAGCCAAGGGCCACAGGGGAAAAATTCACCCCTCCACTTT.